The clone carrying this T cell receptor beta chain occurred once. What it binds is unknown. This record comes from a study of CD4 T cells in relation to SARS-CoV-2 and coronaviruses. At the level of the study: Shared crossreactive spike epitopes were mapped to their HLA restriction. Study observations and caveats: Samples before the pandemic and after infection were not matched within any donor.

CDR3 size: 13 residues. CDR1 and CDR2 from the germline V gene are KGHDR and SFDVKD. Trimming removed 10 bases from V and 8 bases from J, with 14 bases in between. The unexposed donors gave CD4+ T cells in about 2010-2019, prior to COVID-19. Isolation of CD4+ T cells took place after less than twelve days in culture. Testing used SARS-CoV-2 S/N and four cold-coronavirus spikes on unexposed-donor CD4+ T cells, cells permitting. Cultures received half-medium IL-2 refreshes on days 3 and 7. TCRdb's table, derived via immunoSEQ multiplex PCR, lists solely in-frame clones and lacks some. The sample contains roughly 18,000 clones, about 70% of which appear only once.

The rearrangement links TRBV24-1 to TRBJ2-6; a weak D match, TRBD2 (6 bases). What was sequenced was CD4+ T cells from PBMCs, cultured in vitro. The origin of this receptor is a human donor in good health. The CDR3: CATHAEGTNVLTF. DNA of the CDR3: TGTGCCACTCACGCGGAGGGGACCAACGTCCTGACTTTC.